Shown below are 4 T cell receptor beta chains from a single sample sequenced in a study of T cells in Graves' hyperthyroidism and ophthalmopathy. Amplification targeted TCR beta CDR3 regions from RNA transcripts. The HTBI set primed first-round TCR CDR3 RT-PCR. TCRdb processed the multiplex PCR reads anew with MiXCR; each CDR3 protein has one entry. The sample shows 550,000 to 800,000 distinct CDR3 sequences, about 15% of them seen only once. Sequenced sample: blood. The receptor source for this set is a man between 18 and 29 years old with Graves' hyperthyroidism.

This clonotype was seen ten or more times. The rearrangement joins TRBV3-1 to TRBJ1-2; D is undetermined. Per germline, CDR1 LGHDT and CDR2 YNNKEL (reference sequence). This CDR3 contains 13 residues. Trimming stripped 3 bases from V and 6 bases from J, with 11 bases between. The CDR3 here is CASSQTGPHGYTF. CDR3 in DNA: TGTGCCAGCAGCCAGACCGGTCCGCATGGCTACACCTTC.

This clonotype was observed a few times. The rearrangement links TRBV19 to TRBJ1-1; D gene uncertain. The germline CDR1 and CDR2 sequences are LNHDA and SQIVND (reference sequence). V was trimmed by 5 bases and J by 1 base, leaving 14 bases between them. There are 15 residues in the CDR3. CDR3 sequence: CASSPLRHANTEAFF. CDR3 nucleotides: TGTGCCAGTAGTCCCCTACGTCATGCGAACACTGAAGCTTTCTTT.

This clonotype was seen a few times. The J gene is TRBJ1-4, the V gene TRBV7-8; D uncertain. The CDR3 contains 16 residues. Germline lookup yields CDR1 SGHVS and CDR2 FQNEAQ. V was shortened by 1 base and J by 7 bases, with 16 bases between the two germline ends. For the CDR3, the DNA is TGTGCCAGCAGCTTAGTTTTTGGTCCGCCGGGTGAAAAACTGTTTTTT. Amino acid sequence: CASSLVFGPPGEKLFF.

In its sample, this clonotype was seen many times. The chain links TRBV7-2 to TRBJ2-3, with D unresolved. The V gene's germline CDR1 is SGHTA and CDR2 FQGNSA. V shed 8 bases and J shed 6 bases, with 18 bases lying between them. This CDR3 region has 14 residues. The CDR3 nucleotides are TGTGCCAGCCGAGGTTCGAGGCTCCCGGATACGCAGTATTTT. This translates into CASRGSRLPDTQYF.